These 21 T cell receptor beta chains were all obtained from the same sample, sequenced in a study of beta chain features in type 1 diabetes. Study observations and caveats: People with Type 1 diabetes carried modestly yet significantly shorter TCRB CDR3s in all four CD4+ subsets.

These receptors have no known antigen. Expressed TCRB transcripts were sequenced after all isolated RNA was converted to cDNA. Measured with immunoSEQ multiplex PCR; TCRdb has only the in-frame clones, and not every one. This sample has 550,000 to 850,000 clones, with roughly 12% found just once. The specimen sequenced was naive CD4+ T cells from blood. The receptors stem from a man younger than 35 with type 1 diabetes.

The rearrangement links TRBV23-1 to TRBJ2-5, with D perhaps matching TRBD1 (6 bases). Being an ORF, TRBV23-1 has a function that is uncertain. V was clipped by 5 bases and J by 5 bases, with 15 bases between them. The CDR3 consists of 14 residues. The CDR3 nucleotides are TGCGCCAGCAGTATCACAGGGTTACGGGAGACCCAGTACTTC. Translation: CASSITGLRETQYF.

The chain couples TRBV19 to TRBJ2-5; tentative D call: TRBD2 (6 bases). The CDR3 is 15 residues long. Trimming took off 7 bases at V and 0 bases at J, with 15 bases between the two ends. The germline V gene has CDR1 LNHDA and CDR2 SQIVND (reference sequence). The CDR3 loop reads CASKRSGGDQETQYF. The DNA for the CDR3 is TGTGCCAGTAAAAGATCCGGGGGTGACCAAGAGACCCAGTACTTC. Using reference TRBV19 and TRBJ2-5 for the parts outside the CDR3, the full variable domain is DGGITQSPKYLFRKEGQNVTLSCEQNLNHDAMYWYRQDPGQGLRLIYYSQIVNDFQKGDIAEGYSVSREKKESFPLTVTSAQKNPTAFYLCASKRSGGDQETQYFGPGTRLLVL.

Only a few counts were recorded for this clone. The same CDR3 arises from other DNA sequences in this sample as well. The gene calls are TRBV30 and TRBJ1-1; tentative D call: TRBD1 (5 bases). Germline V gene lookup returns CDR1 GTSNPN and CDR2 SVGIG (reference sequence). The CDR3 has 13 residues. The germline V and J ends were trimmed by 0 bases and 1 base, with 6 bases remaining between them. CDR3 nucleotide sequence: TGTGCCTGGAGTGTACAGGAGAACACTGAAGCTTTCTTT. Its translation: CAWSVQENTEAFF.

The chain couples TRBV29-1 to TRBJ1-5; weak D call: TRBD1 (6 bases). Germline CDR1 is SQVTM and CDR2 is ANQGSEA. The CDR3 spans 14 residues. Deletions cut 4 bases from V and 0 bases from J, with 10 bases between. As DNA, the CDR3 is TGCAGCGTTGGTCGACAGGATAGCAATCAGCCCCAGCATTTT. Translated, it gives CSVGRQDSNQPQHF.

In its sample, this clone was seen a few times. CDR3 region: CASSPSRDRGNYGYTF. The CDR3 bases are TGCGCCAGCAGCCCTTCCCGGGACAGGGGAAACTATGGCTACACCTTC. The chain recombines TRBV4-1 with TRBJ1-2; 10 nucleotides agree with TRBD1. Germline loops: CDR1 MGHRA, CDR2 YSYEKL. The length of the CDR3 is 16 residues. The V gene end was trimmed by 4 bases and the J gene end by 2 bases; junction bases not matched to a gene: 7.

The V and J genes are TRBV28 and TRBJ2-5; possible D gene TRBD1, 7 bases. CDR3 length equals 14 residues. Germline V lookup: CDR1 MDHEN, CDR2 SYDVKM. Between the trimmed V and J ends, which lost 2 bases and 4 bases, there was a span of 11 bases. CDR3 in amino acids: CASSLEQGGETQYF. The CDR3, as DNA: TGTGCCAGCAGTTTAGAGCAGGGGGGAGAGACCCAGTACTTC. The variable domain in full, with the rest retrieved from reference TRBV28 and TRBJ2-5, is DVKVTQSSRYLVKRTGEKVFLECVQDMDHENMFWYRQDPGLGLRLIYFSYDVKMKEKGDIPEGYSVSREKKERFSLILESASTNQTSMYLCASSLEQGGETQYFGPGTRLLVL.

The chain couples TRBV5-6 to TRBJ1-2; the D gene is possibly TRBD1 (6 bases). Trimming shortened V by 1 base and J by 9 bases, and 19 bases separated the two germline ends. The V gene's germline CDR1 is SGHDT and CDR2 YYEEEE. The CDR3 covers 15 residues. CDR3 DNA: TGTGCCAGCAGCTTGTACTCTTCCGGGACAATCAGCTACACCTTC. Amino acids: CASSLYSSGTISYTF.

The chain links TRBV10-3 to TRBJ2-1; D remains ambiguous. Trimming left V 0 bases short and J 5 bases short, with 17 bases between. The CDR3 sequence is 17 residues long. Looked up from germline, CDR1 is ENHRY and CDR2 is SYGVKD. CDR3: CAISESPKVRSNNEQFF. The CDR3 region has the DNA TGTGCCATCAGTGAGTCTCCAAAGGTCAGATCAAACAATGAGCAGTTCTTC.

The gene calls are TRBV6-5 and TRBJ2-1; possibly TRBD2 for D (7 bases). V was pared by 5 bases and J by 3 bases, with 14 bases between. CDR3 length equals 15 residues. CDR1 is MNHEY and CDR2 is SVGAGI in the germline V gene. DNA for the CDR3: TGTGCCAGCAGTGGTGCGGGGGCGAACTACAATGAGCAGTTCTTC. This gives the protein CASSGAGANYNEQFF.

The chain is built from TRBV5-1 and TRBJ2-2, with 7 bases fitting TRBD1. Germline lookup yields CDR1 SGHRS and CDR2 YFSETQ. Unmatched junction bases numbered 10, after V lost 1 base and J lost 4 bases. CDR3 length equals 17 residues. The CDR3 DNA follows: TGCGCCAGCAGCTTGAAATCGGGACAGTGGGGCACCGGGGAGCTGTTTTTT. Its protein product is CASSLKSGQWGTGELFF.

The table lists this clone with a few counts. This CDR3 fails to terminate in the conserved phenylalanine or tryptophan, so it likely reflects a read error. It is unclear where the CDR3 begins or ends on the DNA, so no DNA is shown, and the CDR3 is as TCRdb lists it. The chain combines TRBV9 with TRBJ1-2. The CDR3 has 13 amino acids, counting both end residues. From germline, CDR1 is SGDLS and CDR2 YYNGEE. The CDR3 spells CASSAWPGPSIVL.

The chain uses TRBV29-1 and TRBJ1-1; 9 bases are shared with TRBD1. V trimming: 8 bases; J trimming: 3 bases; junction bases outside the gene matches: 7. CDR1 and CDR2 (germline): SQVTM, ANQGSEA. The CDR3 runs to 13 residues. CDR3 region: CSLQRTGDTEAFF. CDR3 nucleotide sequence: TGCAGCCTCCAGCGGACAGGGGACACTGAAGCTTTCTTT.

The table lists this clone with a few counts. This chain joins TRBV10-1 and TRBJ2-1; 8 bases match TRBD2. The CDR3 has 17 amino acids. CDR1 and CDR2 from the germline V gene are WNHNN and SYGVQD (reference sequence). V dropped 2 bases and J dropped 9; count of bases not matched to a gene: 15. DNA for the CDR3: TGCGCCAGCAGTGAGAATGTCGGGACTAGAAGAAGAGGTGAGCAGTTCTTC. It encodes CASSENVGTRRRGEQFF.

Concerning this clone: The same CDR3 is also encoded by other DNA sequences in this sample. This sequence joins TRBV30 and TRBJ2-6, with D hard to call. Germline CDR1 and CDR2: GTSNPN and SVGIG (reference sequence). The CDR3 length is 15 residues. The V end was cut by 0 bases, the J end by 0 bases, with 6 bases between. CDR3 sequence: CAWSVGSSGANVLTF. The CDR3 DNA follows: TGTGCCTGGAGTGTCGGTTCCTCTGGGGCCAACGTCCTGACTTTC.

This chain uses TRBV7-8 with TRBJ2-7, with D tentatively TRBD1 (6 bases). Per germline, CDR1 SGHVS and CDR2 FQNEAQ. This CDR3 comprises 14 residues. The germline V and J ends were trimmed by 5 bases and 1 base, with 12 bases remaining between them. Written as DNA, the CDR3 is TGTGCCAGCAGCCCACGGGACACATCCTACGAGCAGTACTTC. Translating it yields CASSPRDTSYEQYF.

V and J are TRBV6-5 and TRBJ2-5; maybe TRBD2 (6 bases). The V gene's germline CDR1 is MNHEY and CDR2 SVGAGI. V was cut by 5 bases and J by 5 bases, with 12 bases left in between. The CDR3 runs to 13 residues. For the CDR3, the DNA is TGTGCCAGCAGTCGAGCTAGCGCGGAGACCCAGTACTTC. It translates to CASSRASAETQYF.

The CDR3 coding sequence is TGTGCCAGCAGTTACGGAGTAGCTAACTATGGCTACACCTTC. Protein product: CASSYGVANYGYTF. The chain combines TRBV6-6 with TRBJ1-2; no firm D call. V dropped 2 bases and J dropped 0 bases, with 7 bases sitting between them. The CDR3 is 14 amino acids. The V gene's germline CDR1 is MNHNY and CDR2 SVGAGI (reference sequence).

This clone was observed a handful of times. V and J are TRBV2 and TRBJ2-7; possible D gene TRBD1, 6 bases. Germline V gene sequence: CDR1 SNHLY, CDR2 FYNNEI. The CDR3 has 14 amino acids. The V and J ends lost 6 bases and 0 bases respectively, with 12 bases between them. CDR3 sequence: CASRHRDHSYEQYF. The CDR3 nucleotides are TGTGCCAGCAGACACAGGGATCACTCCTACGAGCAGTACTTC.

This clone was found a few times. The chain employs TRBV14 and TRBJ2-1, with D tentatively TRBD1 (6 bases). V was cut by 3 bases and J by 1 base, with 10 bases left in between. CDR1 is SGHDN, CDR2 FVKESK, per germline. The CDR3 runs 15 residues. The CDR3 region is CASSQQGPSYNEQFF. The CDR3 nucleotides are TGTGCCAGCAGCCAGCAGGGGCCGTCCTACAATGAGCAGTTCTTC.

This clone was picked up a small number of times. The chain employs TRBV7-9 and TRBJ2-4; D is undetermined. Looked up from germline, CDR1 is SEHNR and CDR2 is FQNEAQ (reference sequence). The CDR3 covers 17 residues. V lost 5 bases to trimming and J lost 0 bases, with 17 bases between them. The CDR3: CASSPRTESIAKNIQYF. The CDR3 nucleotides read TGTGCCAGCAGCCCACGGACGGAAAGTATAGCCAAAAACATTCAGTACTTC.

CDR3 protein: CATGAPLHAKNIQYF. Here the CDR3 DNA reads TGTGCCACGGGCGCCCCCCTGCACGCCAAAAACATTCAGTACTTC. The chain links TRBV18 to TRBJ2-4, with D uncertain. CDR1 is KGHSH, CDR2 LQKENI, per germline. V lost 10 bases, J lost 1 base, and 17 bases lay in between. This CDR3 is 15 amino acids long.